The 28 T cell receptor beta chains presented below share a single source sample, sequenced in a study of blood T cell repertoires in COVID-19. Profiled with immunoSEQ multiplex PCR; TCRdb holds only in-frame clones, not every one. The table has 250,000 or so clones, about 91% seen once; the top ten hold 4% to 5%. Sequenced sample: peripheral blood. These receptors were collected from a woman between 40 and 55 years old who had recovered from COVID-19.

This chain links TRBV3-1 (or the pseudogene TRBV3-2) with TRBJ1-6, with 10 nucleotides matching TRBD1. This CDR3 has 16 amino acids. The trim removed 2 bases at V and 8 bases at J, leaving 6 bases unmatched. CDR1 and CDR2 (germline): LGHDT, YNNKEL (reference sequence). CDR3 region: CASSQSGQGGDSPLHF. CDR3 nucleotide sequence: TGTGCCAGCAGCCAATCCGGACAGGGGGGGGATTCACCCCTCCACTTT.

The genes are TRBV19 and TRBJ2-1, with TRBD2 matching over 10 bases. From germline, CDR1 is LNHDA and CDR2 SQIVND (reference sequence). The V gene end was trimmed by 5 bases and the J gene end by 6 bases; junction bases not matched to a gene: 7. CDR3 length: 15 residues. The CDR3 loop is CASSDSSGSPNEQFF. As DNA, the CDR3 is TGTGCCAGTAGTGACTCTAGCGGGAGTCCCAATGAGCAGTTCTTC.

About this clone itself: At the DNA level, this CDR3 is encoded by other sequences in the same sample as well. The chain employs TRBV12-3 or TRBV12-4 and TRBJ2-1; possibly TRBD1 for D (5 bases). With 2 bases removed from V and 6 bases from J, the gap between germline ends came to 5 bases. There are 12 residues in the CDR3. The CDR3 DNA is TGTGCCAGCAGTTTAACAGGCAATGAGCAGTTCTTC. This sequence encodes CASSLTGNEQFF.

The V call is TRBV7-2, the J call TRBJ2-7, with D uncertain. Germline CDR1 and CDR2: SGHTA and FQGNSA. V lost 1 base and J lost 2, with 12 bases in between. The CDR3 extends over 15 amino acids. CDR3 coding DNA: TGTGCCAGCAGCTTAGAAGCAGGATCGGCCTACGAGCAGTACGTC. Translating it yields CASSLEAGSAYEQYV.

The rearrangement links TRBV7-9 to TRBJ2-2; D not certain. The CDR3 covers 14 residues. Trimming took 2 bases from V and 6 from J, leaving 10 bases between them. CDR1 SEHNR and CDR2 FQNEAQ come from the germline V gene (reference sequence). The CDR3: CASSLIKQPGELFF. CDR3 DNA sequence: TGTGCCAGCAGCTTAATTAAGCAACCCGGGGAGCTGTTTTTT. The complete variable domain, with remaining parts taken from reference TRBV7-9 and TRBJ2-2, reads DTGVSQNPRHKITKRGQNVTFRCDPISEHNRLYWYRQTLGQGPEFLTYFQNEAQLEKSRLLSDRFSAERPKGSFSTLEIQRTEQGDSAMYLCASSLIKQPGELFFGEGSRLTVL.

The genes are TRBV2 and TRBJ2-7; no definite D call. Germline V lookup: CDR1 SNHLY, CDR2 FYNNEI. V was cut by 5 bases and J by 4 bases, with 9 bases left in between. The CDR3 has 12 residues. The CDR3 nucleotides are TGTGCCAGCAGTCCCACTGGTTACGAGCAGTACGTC. It encodes CASSPTGYEQYV.

The rearrangement links TRBV5-1 to TRBJ2-1, with D maybe TRBD2 (6 bases). Trimming took off 4 bases at V and 9 bases at J, with 23 bases between the two ends. The CDR3 is made up of 16 amino acids. The germline gives CDR1 SGHRS, CDR2 YFSETQ. The CDR3 DNA reads as TGCGCCAGCAGCCCCCGCGGTAGCGGTACACTATTTGAGCAGTTCTTC. Translating it yields CASSPRGSGTLFEQFF.

This clone has only one observation. The chain is built from TRBV5-1 and TRBJ2-5; tentative D call: TRBD1 (6 bases). Germline V gene sequence: CDR1 SGHRS, CDR2 YFSETQ. The V end was cut by 2 bases, the J end by 5 bases, with 10 bases between. The CDR3 extends over 13 amino acids. CDR3 nucleotide sequence: TGCGCCAGCAGCTTTACAGGGTTGGAGACCCAGTACTTC. Encoded protein: CASSFTGLETQYF.

This clone was seen just once. The rearrangement uses TRBV19 and TRBJ2-1, with TRBD2 as a possible D gene (5 bases). The CDR3 runs 15 residues. Germline assignment: CDR1 LNHDA and CDR2 SQIVND (reference sequence). V was pared by 2 bases and J by 3 bases, with 11 bases between. For the CDR3, the DNA is TGTGCCAGTAGTATATCAAGCGGAGACTACAATGAGCAGTTCTTC. The encoded protein is CASSISSGDYNEQFF.

The chain employs TRBV12-5 and TRBJ2-3, with TRBD1 matching over 7 bases. Germline V gene lookup returns CDR1 LGHNT and CDR2 FRNRAP. The CDR3 is made up of 13 amino acids. After removal of 6 bases from V and 5 bases from J, the junction contained 5 bases not matched to a gene. CDR3 nucleotides: TGTGCTAGTGGCTTTCAGGGGGAAGATACGCAGTATTTT. It encodes CASGFQGEDTQYF.

The chain carries TRBV25-1 and TRBJ2-7, with 11 bases identical to TRBD2. V trimming: 6 bases; J trimming: 7 bases; junction bases outside the gene matches: 11. In germline, CDR1 is MGHDK, CDR2 SYGVNS. This CDR3 spans 15 amino acids. CDR3 in DNA: TGTGCCAGCAGGGCCTCTAGCGGGGGGTTTAGTGAGCAGTACTTC. This translates into CASRASSGGFSEQYF.

V is TRBV15 and J is TRBJ2-5; a weak D match, TRBD2 (5 bases). This CDR3 spans 13 amino acids. Trimming left V 3 bases short and J 4 bases short, with 9 bases between. CDR1 LNHNV and CDR2 YYDKDF come from the germline V gene (reference sequence). The CDR3 region has the DNA TGTGCCACCAGCAGGAGAGGGCCAGAGACCCAGTACTTC. Translation: CATSRRGPETQYF.

This chain connects TRBV6-5 to TRBJ2-3, with a possible D match to TRBD2 (6 bases). CDR3 length: 13 amino acids. Germline lookup yields CDR1 MNHEY and CDR2 SVGAGI. Trimming took off 1 base at V and 6 bases at J, with 8 bases between the two ends. As DNA, the CDR3 is TGTGCCAGCAGTTACTTGGCGGGGGATACGCAGTATTTT. Translating it yields CASSYLAGDTQYF.

This chain joins TRBV6-5 and TRBJ2-5; 8 nucleotides line up with TRBD2. V trimming: 4 bases; J trimming: 4 bases; junction bases outside the gene matches: 8. The CDR3 length is 15 residues. CDR1 is MNHEY and CDR2 is SVGAGI in the germline V gene. CDR3 DNA sequence: TGTGCCAGCAGTTCCAGAGCGGGAGTTGTAGAGACCCAGTACTTC. Translated, it gives CASSSRAGVVETQYF.

The V and J genes are TRBV4-1 and TRBJ2-7; maybe TRBD2 (6 bases). Germline-derived CDR1 and CDR2 are MGHRA and YSYEKL. This CDR3 contains 13 residues. The V gene lost 4 bases and the J gene lost 1 base, with 8 bases spanning the gap. The CDR3 here is CASSRGESYEQYF. The CDR3 nucleotides read TGCGCCAGCAGCCGGGGGGAATCCTACGAGCAGTACTTC.

This clone was counted a single time. The V and J genes are TRBV7-8 and TRBJ2-1; TRBD2 agrees at 7 bases. Germline CDR1 is SGHVS and CDR2 is FQNEAQ. The length of the CDR3 is 16 residues. V shed 3 bases, J shed 8 bases, and the junction held 13 bases outside the gene matches. DNA for the CDR3: TGTGCCAGCAGCTTCTTAACCCGGGACTATCGACATGAGCAGTTCTTC. It codes for CASSFLTRDYRHEQFF. Full variable domain (rest looked up from reference TRBV7-8 and TRBJ2-1): GAGVSQSPRYKVAKRGQDVALRCDPISGHVSLFWYQQALGQGPEFLTYFQNEAQLDKSGLPSDRFFAERPEGSVSTLKIQRTQQEDSAVYLCASSFLTRDYRHEQFFGPGTRLTVL.

This chain uses TRBV30 with TRBJ1-2, with TRBD1 identical over 7 bases. The germline gives CDR1 GTSNPN, CDR2 SVGIG (reference sequence). The CDR3 consists of 13 residues. V shed 3 bases and J 4 bases; nucleotides not matched to a gene: 5. The CDR3 spells CAWRAGGGYGYTF. The CDR3, as DNA: TGTGCCTGGAGGGCAGGGGGTGGCTATGGCTACACCTTC.

J is TRBJ1-2 and V is TRBV28; D is possibly TRBD1 (5 bases). The germline V gene has CDR1 MDHEN and CDR2 SYDVKM. CDR3 length: 15 amino acids. V shed 2 bases and J shed 4 bases, with 14 bases lying between them. The DNA for the CDR3 is TGTGCCAGCAGTTTAACGGCGACAGCCACCTATGGCTACACCTTC. This gives the protein CASSLTATATYGYTF.

The J gene is TRBJ1-1, the V gene TRBV21-1. TRBV21-1 is marked as a pseudogene. The length of the CDR3 is 13 residues. The CDR3 DNA is TGTGCCAGCAGCTTCCGGGAGAACACTGAAGCTTTCTTT. Its protein is CASSFRENTEAFF.

V gene TRBV6-2 or TRBV6-3 combines with J gene TRBJ1-6; D may be TRBD1 (6 bases). V gave up 6 bases and J gave up 10 bases, with 22 bases separating them. This CDR3 is 16 amino acids long. Germline loops: CDR1 MNHEY, CDR2 SVGEGT. In DNA, the CDR3 is TGTGCCAGCAGCCCTAGGGGGGGGCGCGGGGAATCACCCCTCCACTTT. Amino acids: CASSPRGGRGESPLHF.

The chain carries TRBV2 and TRBJ2-1; TRBD1 matches 8 bases. This CDR3 region has 15 residues. Germline V gene data show CDR1 as SNHLY and CDR2 as FYNNEI. J gave up 8 bases and V 6 bases, and 12 bases lay outside the gene matches. CDR3 protein: CASRIIPGGFYEQFF. The CDR3 DNA follows: TGTGCCAGCAGGATTATACCAGGGGGCTTTTATGAGCAGTTCTTC.

A remark on this clone: The junction departs from germline at one end; a sequencing error may be responsible. J is TRBJ1-1 and V is TRBV7-2; D is perhaps TRBD1 (5 bases). CDR3 length equals 12 residues. Germline assignment: CDR1 SGHTA and CDR2 FQGNSA. In nucleotides, the CDR3 is TGTGCCAGCAGCCACCGGGGGGGTAGCGGGACTTTT. Translating it yields CASSHRGGSGTF.

V usage is TRBV19 and J usage is TRBJ2-1; TRBD2 matches at 7 bases. Germline V gene lookup returns CDR1 LNHDA and CDR2 SQIVND (reference sequence). This CDR3 is 15 amino acids long. With 5 bases clipped from V and 7 bases from J, the junction kept 11 bases outside the gene matches. This CDR3 is CASSEAGVFRNEQFF. The CDR3 region has the DNA TGTGCCAGTAGTGAGGCGGGGGTCTTTAGGAATGAGCAGTTCTTC.

The rearrangement links TRBV11-3 to TRBJ2-1, with TRBD2 identical over 8 bases. V shed 5 bases, J shed 0 bases, and the junction held 6 bases outside the gene matches. CDR3 length: 16 amino acids. Germline V gives CDR1 SGHNT, CDR2 YENEEA. CDR3 protein: CASSRSGVGSYNEQFF. The CDR3, as DNA: TGTGCCAGCAGCCGTAGCGGGGTCGGCTCCTACAATGAGCAGTTCTTC.

The V and J genes are TRBV28 and TRBJ1-1; 7 bases match TRBD1. V dropped 5 bases and J dropped 5; count of bases not matched to a gene: 11. Germline CDR1 is MDHEN and CDR2 is SYDVKM. The CDR3 has 15 residues. The CDR3 bases are TGTGCCAGCAGTGTGACAGGGCTGGTGAGGACTGAAGCTTTCTTT. Residues: CASSVTGLVRTEAFF.

The rearrangement links TRBV15 to TRBJ1-5; 9 nucleotides line up with TRBD1. The CDR3 has 17 amino acids. Germline CDR1 and CDR2: LNHNV and YYDKDF (reference sequence). J lost 4 bases, V lost 3 bases, and 10 bases had no gene match. CDR3 region: CATSSNPYRGRNQPQHF. As DNA, the CDR3 is TGTGCCACCAGCAGTAACCCCTACAGGGGGCGAAATCAGCCCCAGCATTTT.

The table lists this clone with a few counts. CDR3 amino acids: CASSSTRSEAFF. CDR3 bases: TGTGCCAGCAGTTCTACCCGATCTGAAGCTTTCTTT. This chain joins TRBV28 and TRBJ1-1; no firm D call. The CDR3 totals 12 residues. With 4 bases removed from V and 6 bases from J, the gap between germline ends came to 9 bases. Per germline, CDR1 MDHEN and CDR2 SYDVKM.

The chain couples TRBV27 to TRBJ2-5; the D gene is possibly TRBD1 (6 bases). Trimming pared 4 bases from V and 1 base from J, leaving 10 bases between. Per germline, CDR1 MNHEY and CDR2 SMNVEV (reference sequence). The CDR3 runs 14 residues. The CDR3 coding sequence is TGTGCCAGCAGTTCTTACAGGGTCCAAGAGACCCAGTACTTC. Translation gives CASSSYRVQETQYF.